These 11 T cell receptor beta chains share one sample of origin, sequenced in a study of Tregs in tolerant kidney transplant recipients. Sequencing was performed with immunoSEQ multiplex PCR; in TCRdb, only in-frame clones are kept and a portion is missing. The sample lists tens of thousands of clones; 95% to 98% were seen once. The sample consisted of Tregs from blood, taken before the transplant. These receptors were collected from a human donor who received a combined kidney and bone marrow transplant.

This clone came up once. J is TRBJ2-4 and V is TRBV18; D possibly corresponds to TRBD1 (6 bases). V lost 5 bases and J lost 5, with 10 bases in between. This CDR3 comprises 13 residues. CDR1 is KGHSH, CDR2 LQKENI, per germline. CDR3 in amino acids: CASSARGQNIQYF. DNA of the CDR3: TGTGCCAGCTCAGCCAGGGGTCAAAACATTCAGTACTTC.

The chain joins TRBV10-3 to TRBJ2-7; 7 bases are shared with TRBD2. The CDR3 spans 16 residues. Germline V CDR1 and CDR2: ENHRY, SYGVKD. V was clipped by 9 bases and J by 6 bases; unmatched bases: 20. The CDR3 protein is CAIQAFLASGGSEQYF. The CDR3 nucleotides are TGTGCCATTCAGGCTTTCCTAGCAAGCGGCGGGAGCGAGCAGTACTTC.

The chain links TRBV11-3 to TRBJ1-1; maybe TRBD1 (6 bases). CDR3 size: 13 residues. Per the germline V gene, CDR1 is SGHNT and CDR2 is YENEEA. V lost 4 bases to trimming and J lost 8 bases, with 14 bases between them. CDR3 sequence: CASSSQNQGEAFF. The CDR3, as DNA: TGTGCCAGCAGCTCCCAAAACCAGGGGGAAGCTTTCTTT.

The V gene is TRBV7-2, the J gene TRBJ2-4; a weak D match, TRBD2 (5 bases). V was cut by 5 bases and J by 3 bases, with 14 bases left in between. Germline CDR1 SGHTA, CDR2 FQGNSA. CDR3 length: 15 amino acids. The CDR3 sequence is CASSPRPGNKNIQYF. The CDR3 DNA sequence: TGTGCCAGCAGCCCACGCCCGGGAAACAAAAACATTCAGTACTTC.

The V gene is TRBV4-2, the J gene TRBJ1-5; D unresolved. The germline CDR1 and CDR2 sequences are LGHNA and YNFKEQ. The CDR3 extends over 15 amino acids. V was pared by 1 base and J by 4 bases, with 11 bases between. CDR3 in DNA: TGTGCCAGCAGCCAAGGGGCAGGTTATAATCAGCCCCAGCATTTT. Translating gives CASSQGAGYNQPQHF.

This clone was counted once. The V gene is TRBV29-1, the J gene TRBJ2-7, with 8 positions matching TRBD1. The CDR3 consists of 12 residues. Germline CDR1 reads SQVTM; CDR2 reads ANQGSEA. The V and J ends lost 6 bases and 2 bases, in that order; junction bases with no gene match: 3. The CDR3 is CSVGQGTYEQYF. Written as DNA, the CDR3 is TGCAGCGTCGGACAGGGAACCTACGAGCAGTACTTC.

The chain couples TRBV5-6 to TRBJ2-5, with D possibly TRBD2 on 6 matching bases. The CDR3 spans 16 residues. From germline, CDR1 is SGHDT and CDR2 YYEEEE. Trimming removed 1 base at V and 2 bases at J, with 15 bases between. CDR3 protein: CASSLRASVWQETQYF. The CDR3 DNA is TGTGCCAGCAGCTTGAGGGCTAGCGTCTGGCAAGAGACCCAGTACTTC.

V usage is TRBV6-5 and J usage is TRBJ1-4; TRBD1 might be the D (5 bases). CDR3 length: 14 amino acids. CDR1 is MNHEY and CDR2 is SVGAGI in the germline V gene. Trimming removed 6 bases at V and 7 bases at J, with 15 bases between. CDR3 region: CASSRGGVAEKLFF. DNA of the CDR3: TGTGCCAGCAGCCGAGGAGGGGTAGCTGAAAAACTGTTTTTT.

V gene TRBV7-2 combines with J gene TRBJ2-3, with 14 bases matching TRBD2. From germline, CDR1 is SGHTA and CDR2 FQGNSA. This CDR3 has 19 residues. The J segment lost 3 bases and the V segment lost 0 bases, leaving 8 bases of the junction unmatched. The CDR3 loop is CASSLAAHWTSGRTDTQYF. CDR3 sequence (DNA): TGTGCCAGCAGCTTAGCGGCTCATTGGACTAGCGGGAGGACAGATACGCAGTATTTT.

The chain employs TRBV6-5 and TRBJ1-2, with TRBD1 identical over 7 bases. Losses at the gene ends were 5 bases for V and 3 bases for J; bases not matched to a gene: 3. The germline V gene encodes CDR1 MNHEY and CDR2 SVGAGI. The CDR3 spans 13 residues. CDR3 nucleotides: TGTGCCAGCAGTCGAACAGGGGACTATGGCTACACCTTC. Translation: CASSRTGDYGYTF.

The chain carries TRBV2 and TRBJ1-5; D possibly corresponds to TRBD1 (6 bases). This CDR3 has 15 residues. Trimming cost V 4 bases and J 2 bases, with 12 bases left between them. CDR1 and CDR2 from the germline V gene are SNHLY and FYNNEI. CDR3 sequence (DNA): TGTGCCAGCAGTGGGGCAGGGGACGGCAATCAGCCCCAGCATTTT. It specifies CASSGAGDGNQPQHF.